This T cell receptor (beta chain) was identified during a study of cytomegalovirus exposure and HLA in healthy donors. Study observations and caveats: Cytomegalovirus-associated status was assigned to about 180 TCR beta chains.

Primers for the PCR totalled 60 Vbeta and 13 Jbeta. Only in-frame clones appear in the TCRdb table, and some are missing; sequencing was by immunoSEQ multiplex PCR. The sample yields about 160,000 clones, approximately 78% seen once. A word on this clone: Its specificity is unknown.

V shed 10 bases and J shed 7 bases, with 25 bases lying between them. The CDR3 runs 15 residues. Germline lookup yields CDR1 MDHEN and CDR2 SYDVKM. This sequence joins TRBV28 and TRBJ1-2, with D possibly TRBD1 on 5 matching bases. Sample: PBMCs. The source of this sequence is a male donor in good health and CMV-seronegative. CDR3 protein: CANSGGGGRPGGYTF. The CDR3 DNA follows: TGTGCCAACTCGGGGGGTGGGGGTCGACCCGGTGGCTACACCTTC.